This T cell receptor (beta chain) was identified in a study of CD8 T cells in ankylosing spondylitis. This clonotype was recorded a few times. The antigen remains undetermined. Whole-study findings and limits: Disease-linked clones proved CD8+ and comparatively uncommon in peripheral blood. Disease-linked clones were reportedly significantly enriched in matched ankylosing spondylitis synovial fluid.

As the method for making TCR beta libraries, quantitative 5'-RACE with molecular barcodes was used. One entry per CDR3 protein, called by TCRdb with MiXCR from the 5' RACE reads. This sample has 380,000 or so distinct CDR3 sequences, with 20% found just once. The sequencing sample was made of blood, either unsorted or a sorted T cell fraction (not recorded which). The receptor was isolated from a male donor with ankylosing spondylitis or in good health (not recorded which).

CDR3 sequence (DNA): TGTGCCAGCACCAAGGGGCCTGAGCAGTTCTTC. Encoded protein: CASTKGPEQFF. The chain joins TRBV12-3 or TRBV12-4 to TRBJ2-1, with D possibly TRBD1 on 5 matching bases. CDR3 length: 11 amino acids. Trimming removed 7 bases from V and 9 bases from J, with 10 bases in between.